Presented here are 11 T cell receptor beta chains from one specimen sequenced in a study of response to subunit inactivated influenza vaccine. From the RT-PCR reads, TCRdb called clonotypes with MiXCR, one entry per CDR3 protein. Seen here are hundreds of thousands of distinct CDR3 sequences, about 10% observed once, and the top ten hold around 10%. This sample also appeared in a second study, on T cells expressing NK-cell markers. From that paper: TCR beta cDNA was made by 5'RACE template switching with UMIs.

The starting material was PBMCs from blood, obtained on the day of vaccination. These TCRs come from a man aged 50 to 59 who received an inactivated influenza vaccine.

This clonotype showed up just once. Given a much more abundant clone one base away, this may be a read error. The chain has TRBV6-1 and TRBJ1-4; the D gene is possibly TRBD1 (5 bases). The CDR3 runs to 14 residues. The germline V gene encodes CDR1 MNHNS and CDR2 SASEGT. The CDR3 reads CASRSVGGNENLFF. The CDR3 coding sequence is TGTGCCAGCAGGTCCGTGGGGGGAAATGAAAATCTGTTTTTT.

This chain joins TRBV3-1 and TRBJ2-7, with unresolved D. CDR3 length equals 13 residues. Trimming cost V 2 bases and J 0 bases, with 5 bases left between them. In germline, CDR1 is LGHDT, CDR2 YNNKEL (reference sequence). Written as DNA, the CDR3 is TGTGCCAGCAGCCAACAGAACTCCTACGAGCAGTACTTC. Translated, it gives CASSQQNSYEQYF.

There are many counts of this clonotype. CDR3 sequence reads: CASSLAGQGAKYEQYF. The DNA for the CDR3 is TGTGCCAGCAGCTTAGCGGGACAGGGGGCGAAGTACGAGCAGTACTTC. V and J are TRBV7-2 and TRBJ2-7; TRBD1 agrees at 12 bases. The CDR3 runs to 16 residues. The V gene end was trimmed by 0 bases and the J gene end by 4 bases; junction bases not matched to a gene: 4. The V gene's germline CDR1 is SGHTA and CDR2 FQGNSA.

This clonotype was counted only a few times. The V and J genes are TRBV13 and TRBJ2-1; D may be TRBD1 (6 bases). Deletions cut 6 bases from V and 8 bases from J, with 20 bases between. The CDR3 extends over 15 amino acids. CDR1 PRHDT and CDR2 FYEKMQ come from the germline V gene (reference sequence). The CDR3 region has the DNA TGTGCCAGCAGAACCCAACAGGGACCCCTTTATGAGCAGTTCTTC. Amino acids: CASRTQQGPLYEQFF. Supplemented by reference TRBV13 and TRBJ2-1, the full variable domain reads AAGVIQSPRHLIKEKRETATLKCYPIPRHDTVYWYQQGPGQDPQFLISFYEKMQSDKGSIPDRFSAQQFSDYHSELNMSSLELGDSALYFCASRTQQGPLYEQFFGPGTRLTVL.

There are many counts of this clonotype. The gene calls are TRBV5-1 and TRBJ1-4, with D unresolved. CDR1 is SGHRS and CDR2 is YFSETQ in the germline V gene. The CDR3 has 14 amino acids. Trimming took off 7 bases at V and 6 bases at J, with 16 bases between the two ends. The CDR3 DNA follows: TGCGCCAGCCGCAACTTTCCGAGAGATGAAAAACTGTTTTTT. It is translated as CASRNFPRDEKLFF.

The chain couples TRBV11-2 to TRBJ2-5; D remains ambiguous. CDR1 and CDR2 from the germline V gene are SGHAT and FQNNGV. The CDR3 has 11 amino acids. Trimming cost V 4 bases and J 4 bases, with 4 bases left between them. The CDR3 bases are TGTGCCAGCAGCTCGCCAGAGACCCAGTACTTC. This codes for CASSSPETQYF.

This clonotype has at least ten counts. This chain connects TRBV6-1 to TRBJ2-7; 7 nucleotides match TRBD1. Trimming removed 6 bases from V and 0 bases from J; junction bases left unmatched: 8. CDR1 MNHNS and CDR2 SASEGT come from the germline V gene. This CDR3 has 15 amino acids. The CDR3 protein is CASRKRQGDSYEQYF. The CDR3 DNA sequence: TGTGCCAGCAGGAAACGACAGGGTGACTCCTACGAGCAGTACTTC.

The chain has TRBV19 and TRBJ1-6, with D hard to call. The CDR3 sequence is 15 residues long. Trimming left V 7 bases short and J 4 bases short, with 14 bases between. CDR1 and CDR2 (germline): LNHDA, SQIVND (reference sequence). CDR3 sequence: CASKRKWGYNSPLHF. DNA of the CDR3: TGTGCCAGTAAGAGAAAATGGGGATATAATTCACCCCTCCACTTT.

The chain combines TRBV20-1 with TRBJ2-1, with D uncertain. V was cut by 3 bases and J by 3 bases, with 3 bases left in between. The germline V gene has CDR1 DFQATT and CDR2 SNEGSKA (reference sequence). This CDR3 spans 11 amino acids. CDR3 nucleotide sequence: TGCAGTGCTAGGTACTACAATGAGCAGTTCTTC. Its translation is CSARYYNEQFF.

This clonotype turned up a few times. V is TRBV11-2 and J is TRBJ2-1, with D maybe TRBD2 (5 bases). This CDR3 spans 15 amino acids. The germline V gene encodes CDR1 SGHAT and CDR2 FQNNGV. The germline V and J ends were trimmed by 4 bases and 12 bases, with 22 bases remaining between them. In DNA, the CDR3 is TGTGCCAGCAGCTCCCCTCTGAGGGCCTCGAGAGGGCAGTTCTTC. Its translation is CASSSPLRASRGQFF.

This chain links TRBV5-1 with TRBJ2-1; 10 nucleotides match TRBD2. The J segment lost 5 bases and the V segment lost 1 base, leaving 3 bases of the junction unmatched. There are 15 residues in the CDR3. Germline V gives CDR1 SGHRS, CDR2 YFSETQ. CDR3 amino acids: CASSLTSGIHNEQFF. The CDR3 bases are TGCGCCAGCAGCTTGACTAGCGGGATCCACAATGAGCAGTTCTTC. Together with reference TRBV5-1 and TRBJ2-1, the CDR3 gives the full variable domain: KAGVTQTPRYLIKTRGQQVTLSCSPISGHRSVSWYQQTPGQGLQFLFEYFSETQRNKGNFPGRFSGRQFSNSRSEMNVSTLELGDSALYLCASSLTSGIHNEQFFGPGTRLTVL.